This T cell receptor (beta chain) was retrieved from a study of T cell responses to AZD1222 COVID-19 vaccine. Only in-frame clones appear in the TCRdb table, and some are missing; sequencing was by immunoSEQ multiplex PCR. This sample has around 97,000 clones; 88% occur once, and the top ten carry roughly 22%. This CDR3 has 14 amino acids. Trimming took 1 base from V and 5 from J, leaving 9 bases between them. Germline CDR1 and CDR2: SGHAT and FQNNGV. Details on this clone: Its cognate antigen is unknown.

Study-wide findings and caveats: Donor demographics were predominantly white British with a female majority; clonal diversity may be underestimated.

Sequenced material: peripheral blood, taken on day 0 of AZD1222 vaccination. This chain connects TRBV11-2 to TRBJ1-5; the D gene is possibly TRBD1 (5 bases). This receptor was identified in an adult in good health. CDR3 bases: TGTGCCAGCAGCTTAGGTACAGGCGATCAGCCCCAGCATTTT. Translating it yields CASSLGTGDQPQHF. The full variable domain, rest sourced from reference TRBV11-2 and TRBJ1-5, is EAGVAQSPRYKIIEKRQSVAFWCNPISGHATLYWYQQILGQGPKLLIQFQNNGVVDDSQLPKDRFSAERLKGVDSTLKIQPAKLEDSAVYLCASSLGTGDQPQHFGDGTRLSIL.